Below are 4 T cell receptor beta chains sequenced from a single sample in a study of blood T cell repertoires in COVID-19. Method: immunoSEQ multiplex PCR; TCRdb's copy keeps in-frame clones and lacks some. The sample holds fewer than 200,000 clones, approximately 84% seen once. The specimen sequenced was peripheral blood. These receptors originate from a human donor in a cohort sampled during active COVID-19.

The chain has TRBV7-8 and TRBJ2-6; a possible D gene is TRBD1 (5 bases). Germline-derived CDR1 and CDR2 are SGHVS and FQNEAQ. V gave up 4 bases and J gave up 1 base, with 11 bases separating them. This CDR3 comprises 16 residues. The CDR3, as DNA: TGTGCCAGCAGCTGGGGCCAGAATTCTGGGGCCAACGTCCTGACTTTC. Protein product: CASSWGQNSGANVLTF.

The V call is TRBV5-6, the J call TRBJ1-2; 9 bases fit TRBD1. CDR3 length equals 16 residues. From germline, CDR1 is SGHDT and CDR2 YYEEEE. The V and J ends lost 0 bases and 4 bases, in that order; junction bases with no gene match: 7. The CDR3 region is CASSLASGQGAYGYTF. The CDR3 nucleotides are TGTGCCAGCAGCTTGGCTTCGGGACAGGGAGCCTATGGCTACACCTTC.

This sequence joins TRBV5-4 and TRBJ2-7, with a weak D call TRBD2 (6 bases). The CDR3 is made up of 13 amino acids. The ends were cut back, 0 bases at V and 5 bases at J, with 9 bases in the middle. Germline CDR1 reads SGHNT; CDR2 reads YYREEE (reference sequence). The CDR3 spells CASSLGGENEQYF. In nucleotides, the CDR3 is TGTGCCAGCAGCTTGGGGGGGGAAAACGAGCAGTACTTC.

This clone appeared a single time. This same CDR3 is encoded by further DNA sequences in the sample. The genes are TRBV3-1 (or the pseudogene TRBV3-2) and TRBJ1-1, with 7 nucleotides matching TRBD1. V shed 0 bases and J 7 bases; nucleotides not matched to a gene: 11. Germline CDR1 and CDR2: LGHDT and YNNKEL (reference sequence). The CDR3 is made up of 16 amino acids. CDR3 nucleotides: TGTGCCAGCAGCCAAGAGACAGGGCGGCAAGACGTTGAAGCTTTCTTT. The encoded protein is CASSQETGRQDVEAFF.